This T cell receptor (beta chain) comes out of a study of identical twins. Whole-study results and caveats: Models predicted too little out-of-frame TCR alpha sharing in monozygotic twins.

The cDNA had a unique molecular identifier and a template-switch universal primer site. MiXCR, applied by TCRdb to the 5' RACE reads, yields one record per CDR3 protein. This table holds 400,000 to 550,000 distinct CDR3 sequences, about 20% found once. On this clonotype: Its antigen is not identified.

The V gene end was trimmed by 6 bases and the J gene end by 6 bases; junction bases not matched to a gene: 6. The CDR3 contains 13 residues. Germline V lookup: CDR1 ENHRY, CDR2 SYGVKD. These data also formed part of another study, on T cells expressing NK-cell markers. That investigation notes: The study sequenced eight donors, seven HCMV-seropositive and one seronegative. Dominant NKG2C+ clonotypes were found to form roughly 1.0-7.0% of CD8+ T cells in over five donors.

The chain recombines TRBV10-3 with TRBJ1-2; TRBD1 aligns across 8 bases. The source of this sequence is a woman aged 18-29 years in good health. Sequenced: CD4+ T cells sorted from blood. The CDR3 loop reads CAIRGGQGNGYTF. In DNA form, the CDR3 reads TGTGCCATCAGGGGCGGACAGGGTAATGGCTACACCTTC.